What follows describes a single TCR beta chain. Antigen: not known. The missing CDR3 end, 3 residues past where the read stops, is filled in from the germline J gene. This record belongs to a study of T cells in women clearing cervical HPV infection. Study background: Blood came at first lesion visit for cases, post-clearance for controls. Case blood was drawn a median around 140 days after lesion detection. Whole-study findings and limits: Combining TCR richness with V gene abundances gave approximately 0.8 AUC.

The CDR3 is made up of 15 amino acids. V was pared by 0 bases and J by 1 base, with 10 bases between. Germline V gene sequence: CDR1 MGHRA, CDR2 YSYEKL. Clones were read by immunoSEQ multiplex PCR, and TCRdb kept only the in-frame ones, dropping some. Its listing shows tens of thousands of clones. All participants had a single incident cervical HPV16 infection, and prevalent HPV16 infections were excluded. V usage is TRBV4-1 and J usage is TRBJ2-7, with D perhaps matching TRBD1 (5 bases). This TCR derives from a woman aged 18 to 75 with a cervical HPV16 infection that either progressed to CIN3+ or cleared (not recorded which). Material for sequencing was blood buffy coat. Here the CDR3 reads CASSQEEQASYEQYF. The CDR3 DNA, read in part, is TGCGCCAGCAGCCAAGAGGAACAGGCTTCCTACGAG.